This note documents a single TCR beta chain sequence. Trimming removed 2 bases from V and 5 bases from J; junction bases left unmatched: 5. The germline gives CDR1 SGHTA, CDR2 FQGNSA. CDR3 length: 15 residues. This entry belongs to a study of blood T cell repertoires in COVID-19. Study as a whole: Spain, Italy and the United States supplied samples that represented acute and convalescent COVID-19.

Authors' data handling: Using reference gene primer amplification, nucleated cell counts were estimated. The data were produced by immunoSEQ multiplex PCR, yet TCRdb's version contains in-frame clones alone and is incomplete. V and J calls and clone size follow that table, whereas D and trimming were derived from the DNA. The profile shows some 180,000 clones, approximately 90% of them singletons. This rearrangement joins TRBV7-2 to TRBJ2-2, with TRBD1 matching 7 bases. Specimen: peripheral blood. This receptor was identified in a man aged 45 to 65 with acute or convalescent COVID-19. The CDR3 DNA reads TGTGCCAGCAGCTTAACACAGGGGAGTACCGGGGAGCTGTTTTTT. Translation gives CASSLTQGSTGELFF.